This T cell receptor (beta chain) was profiled in a study of blood T cell repertoires in COVID-19 (dated by TCRdb to the early 2020s). For the wider study: Samples from collaborators originated in the United States, Italy and Spain and spanned both the acute and convalescent phases of COVID-19. The sample metadata nearly always contained a de-identified subject ID, COVID-19 status, age in years and sex. The repertoires were made available in a free public database intended to serve as a resource for research on the immune response to SARS-CoV-2. The material from the prospective study consisted of cDNA or gDNA derived from T cells, B-cell-depleted T cells, or PBMCs. HLA class I and class II types, where available, came from metadata supplied by the sample provider rather than from assay-based typing. Deeply sampled blood TCRbeta repertoires from subjects exposed to, actively infected with, or recovered from COVID-19 were included in the dataset. The samples were drawn from two sources: the first 160 participants of the ongoing ImmuneRACE study, and 1,000 to 1,500 subjects contributed by 6 global collaborators. Study-level results and caveats: Clinical and demographic metadata were provided uncurated, with the amount varying by source and participant.

About this clone: What this receptor recognizes is not known. There are no base qualities to consult, and no much larger clone falls within one base.

TCRbeta CDR3 regions were amplified from genomic DNA by means of the immunoSEQ Assay, a bias-controlled multiplex PCR. The published analysis was carried out like this. Within the assay, amplification of reference gene primers was used to estimate how many nucleated cells each sample contained. To quantify the absolute abundance of each unique TCRbeta CDR3 rearrangement, sequence reads were collapsed and filtered. For each sample, productive Simpson clonality was calculated as the square root of Simpson's diversity index over productive rearrangements. This is the immuneACCESS table as TCRdb keeps it, with only in-frame sequences that have V and J called. A part of the clones is gone; compared with another copy, unresolved V genes explain less than half, and the rest is unexplained. That table is the source of V, J and clone size, and D and trimming were worked out from the DNA. Present in this sample are roughly 120,000 clones, around 86% of which were seen just once. Of the sample, 3.5% to 5.5% falls within the top ten clones.

Sequences SGHTS (CDR1) and YDEGEE (CDR2) are obtained from the germline V gene. Trimming takes 4 bases from V and 3 bases from J, and the germline ends sit 11 bases apart. From the cysteine up to the phenylalanine, the CDR3 has a length of 13 residues. CDR3 DNA is the only sequence kept; it has 39 bases, read in frame from the first base. Each collaborating institution followed its own protocols to collect whole blood in K2EDTA tubes. For TCRbeta analysis, collaborators shipped samples as frozen whole blood, isolated PBMCs, or DNA extracted from either of those sample types. The clonotype originates from a man between 35 and 55 years old with acute or convalescent COVID-19. This sequence uses TRBV5-8 and TRBJ2-7; the D gene is perhaps TRBD2, from 6 matching bases. Sequences were obtained from peripheral blood. The nucleotides are TGTGCCAGCAGCCCCGGGACTCTCTACGAGCAGTACTTC. Its coded protein is CASSPGTLYEQYF. When the CDR3 is completed using the reference TRBV5-8 and TRBJ2-7 genes on either side, the full variable domain is EAGVTQSPTHLIKTRGQQATLRCSPISGHTSVYWYQQALGLGLQFLLWYDEGEERNRGNFPPRFSGRQFPNYSSELNVNALELEDSALYLCASSPGTLYEQYFGPGTRLTVT.